This TCR beta chain originates from a study of PD-1 blockade in mismatch repair-deficient tumors. Findings of the study overall: About 4.5% of the roughly 150 peptide-expanded blood TCRs were also found in tumor.

About this clone: Antigen specificity is unknown.

Time point noted: roughly ten-day in vitro stimulation with candidate neoantigen peptide 5. Mismatch repair deficiency was confirmed in all patients, by PCR or immunohistochemistry. Under ten ELISpot-reactive neoantigen peptides each drove an approximately 10-day in vitro stimulation. Clone fold changes were calculated against an identical culture without peptide. Sequencing used immunoSEQ multiplex PCR; TCRdb keeps in-frame clones, though not all of them. This sample carries about 15,000 clones, under 90% of them seen once, and the ten largest clones take approximately 11%. Germline-derived CDR1 and CDR2 are SGDLS and YYNGEE. V lost 5 bases and J lost 2; bases outside the gene matches: 5. The length of the CDR3 is 15 residues.

This chain connects TRBV9 to TRBJ2-3, with TRBD2 matching 10 bases. The origin of this receptor is an adult with mismatch repair-deficient cancer. The specimen comprised cells cultured in vitro, sampled from a patient treated with pembrolizumab. DNA of the CDR3: TGTGCCAGCAGTCTTAGCGGGAGGCACACAGATACGCAGTATTTT. Translated: CASSLSGRHTDTQYF.